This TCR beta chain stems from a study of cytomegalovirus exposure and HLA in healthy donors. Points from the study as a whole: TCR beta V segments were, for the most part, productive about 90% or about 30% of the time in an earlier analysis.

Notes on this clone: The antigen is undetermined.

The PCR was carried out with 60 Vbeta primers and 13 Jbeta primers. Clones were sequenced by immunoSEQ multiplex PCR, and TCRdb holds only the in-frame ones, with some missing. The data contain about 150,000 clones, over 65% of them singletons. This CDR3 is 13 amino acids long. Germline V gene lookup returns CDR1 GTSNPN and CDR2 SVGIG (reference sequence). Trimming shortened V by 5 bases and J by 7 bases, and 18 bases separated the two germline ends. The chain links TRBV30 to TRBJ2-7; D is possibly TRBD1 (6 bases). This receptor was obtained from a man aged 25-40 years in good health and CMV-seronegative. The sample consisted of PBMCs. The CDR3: CAWEQGNVMEQYF. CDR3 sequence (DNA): TGTGCCTGGGAACAGGGAAATGTGATGGAGCAGTACTTC.